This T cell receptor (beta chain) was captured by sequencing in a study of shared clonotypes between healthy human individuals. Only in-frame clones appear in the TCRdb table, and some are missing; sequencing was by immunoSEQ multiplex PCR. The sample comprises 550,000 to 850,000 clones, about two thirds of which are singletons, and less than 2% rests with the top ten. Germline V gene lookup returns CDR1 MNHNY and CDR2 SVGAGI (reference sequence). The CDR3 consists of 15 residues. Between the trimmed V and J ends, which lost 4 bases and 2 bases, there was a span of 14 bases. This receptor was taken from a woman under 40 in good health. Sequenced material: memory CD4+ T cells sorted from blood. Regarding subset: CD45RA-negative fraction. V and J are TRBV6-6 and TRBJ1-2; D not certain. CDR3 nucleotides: TGTGCCAGCAGTTCCCCGGTCAGGTTAAACTATGGCTACACCTTC. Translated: CASSSPVRLNYGYTF.